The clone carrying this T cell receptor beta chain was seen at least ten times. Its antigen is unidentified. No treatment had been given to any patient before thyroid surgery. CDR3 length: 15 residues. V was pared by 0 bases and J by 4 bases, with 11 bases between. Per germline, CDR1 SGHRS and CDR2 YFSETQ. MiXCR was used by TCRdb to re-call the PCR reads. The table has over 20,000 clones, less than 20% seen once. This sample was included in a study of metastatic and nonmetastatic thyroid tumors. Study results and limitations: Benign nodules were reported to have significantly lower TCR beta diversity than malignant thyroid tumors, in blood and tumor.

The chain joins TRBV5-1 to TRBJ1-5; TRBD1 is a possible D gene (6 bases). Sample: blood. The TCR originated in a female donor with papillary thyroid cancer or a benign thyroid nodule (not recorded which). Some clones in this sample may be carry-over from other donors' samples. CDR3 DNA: TGCGCCAGCAGCTTGGAGGGACACAAAAATCAGCCCCAGCATTTT. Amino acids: CASSLEGHKNQPQHF.